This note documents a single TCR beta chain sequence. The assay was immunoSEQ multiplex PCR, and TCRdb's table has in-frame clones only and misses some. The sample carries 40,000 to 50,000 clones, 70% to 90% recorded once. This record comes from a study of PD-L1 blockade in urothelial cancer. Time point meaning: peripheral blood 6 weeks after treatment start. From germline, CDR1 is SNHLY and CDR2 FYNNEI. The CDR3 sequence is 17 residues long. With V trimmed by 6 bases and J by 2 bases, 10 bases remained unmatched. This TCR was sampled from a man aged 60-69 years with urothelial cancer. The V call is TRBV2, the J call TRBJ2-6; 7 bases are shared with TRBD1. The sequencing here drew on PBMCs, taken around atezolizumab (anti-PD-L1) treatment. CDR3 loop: CASRGWTGGTGANVLTF. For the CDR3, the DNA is TGTGCCAGCAGGGGCTGGACAGGAGGAACTGGGGCCAACGTCCTGACTTTC.